The 10 T cell receptor beta chains presented below share a single source sample, sequenced in a study of shared clonotypes between healthy human individuals. Data came from immunoSEQ multiplex PCR; TCRdb stores just in-frame clones and leaves some out. The table shows about 480,000 clones, with 75% to 80% occurring only once. Sequencing input: PBMCs. These receptors were taken from a woman between 40 and 55 years old in good health. Some clones in this sample may be carry-over from other donors' samples.

V is TRBV2 and J is TRBJ2-7; 10 bases fit TRBD1. This CDR3 is built from 13 residues. Germline assignment: CDR1 SNHLY and CDR2 FYNNEI. With 4 bases clipped from V and 3 bases from J, the junction kept 0 bases outside the gene matches. CDR3 bases: TGTGCCAGCAGTGGGACAGGGGGCTACGAGCAGTACTTC. Translation gives CASSGTGGYEQYF.

Notes on this clone: The same CDR3 can be traced to other DNA sequences in this sample. The V and J genes are TRBV7-3 and TRBJ2-2; 15 nucleotides match TRBD2. Germline CDR1 SGHTA, CDR2 FQGTGA. V was pared by 2 bases and J by 5 bases, with 0 bases of the junction left unmatched. The CDR3 consists of 16 residues. CDR3 sequence: CASSLGLAGGTGELFF. CDR3 coding DNA: TGTGCCAGCAGCTTAGGACTAGCGGGAGGGACCGGGGAGCTGTTTTTT.

This chain links TRBV7-6 with TRBJ1-1; TRBD1 aligns across 9 bases. Germline V CDR1 and CDR2: SGHVS, FNYEAQ. After removal of 5 bases from V and 4 bases from J, the junction contained 8 bases not matched to a gene. This CDR3 is built from 15 residues. The DNA of the CDR3 is TGTGCCAGCAGCCCTGGGACAGGGACGGGCACTGAAGCTTTCTTT. It yields the protein CASSPGTGTGTEAFF.

The chain joins TRBV18 to TRBJ2-2; D might be TRBD1 (5 bases). CDR3 length: 16 amino acids. V lost 6 bases to trimming and J lost 1 base, with 15 bases between them. Germline V gene sequence: CDR1 KGHSH, CDR2 LQKENI. CDR3 sequence (DNA): TGTGCCAGCTCGCTTCTCACAGGAGTGAACACCGGGGAGCTGTTTTTT. Its protein product is CASSLLTGVNTGELFF.

As to this clone: The same CDR3 also results from other DNA sequences found in this sample. V usage is TRBV9 and J usage is TRBJ2-1; D is undetermined. There are 15 residues in the CDR3. The germline V gene has CDR1 SGDLS and CDR2 YYNGEE. V lost 0 bases and J 0 bases, leaving 7 bases between the germline ends. The CDR3 reads CASSVGTSSYNEQFF. In nucleotides, the CDR3 is TGTGCCAGCAGCGTAGGGACCAGCTCCTACAATGAGCAGTTCTTC.

This clone was detected once. The chain carries TRBV28 and TRBJ2-7, with TRBD2 identical over 8 bases. The J segment lost 4 bases and the V segment lost 2 bases, leaving 10 bases of the junction unmatched. The CDR3 totals 16 residues. Germline loops: CDR1 MDHEN, CDR2 SYDVKM. The CDR3 spells CASSLPDTSGLYEQYF. CDR3 nucleotides: TGTGCCAGCAGTTTACCGGATACTAGCGGCCTTTACGAGCAGTACTTC. Full variable domain (outside the CDR3, taken from reference TRBV28 and TRBJ2-7): DVKVTQSSRYLVKRTGEKVFLECVQDMDHENMFWYRQDPGLGLRLIYFSYDVKMKEKGDIPEGYSVSREKKERFSLILESASTNQTSMYLCASSLPDTSGLYEQYFGPGTRLTVT.

This rearrangement joins TRBV18 to TRBJ2-5; D remains ambiguous. Germline CDR1 KGHSH, CDR2 LQKENI. The CDR3 spans 14 residues. V was clipped by 3 bases and J by 5 bases, with 13 bases between them. The CDR3 loop is CASSPGPGRETQYF. The CDR3 DNA follows: TGTGCCAGCTCACCCGGACCCGGAAGGGAGACCCAGTACTTC.

V gene TRBV19 combines with J gene TRBJ1-2; 10 nucleotides line up with TRBD1. There are 14 residues in the CDR3. J lost 5 bases, V lost 5 bases, and 5 bases had no gene match. The germline V gene encodes CDR1 LNHDA and CDR2 SQIVND (reference sequence). Here the CDR3 reads CASSRTGGDYGYTF. CDR3 DNA sequence: TGTGCCAGTAGTCGGACAGGGGGGGATTATGGCTACACCTTC.

This clone came up a few times. The genes are TRBV6-5 and TRBJ2-5; D may be TRBD2 (5 bases). Between the trimmed V and J ends, which lost 7 bases and 11 bases, there was a span of 20 bases. The CDR3 length is 13 residues. Germline CDR1 and CDR2: MNHEY and SVGAGI. The CDR3 coding sequence is TGTGCCAGCAAATGGAGGAGCCTTGGAGAGCAGTACTTC. Encoded protein: CASKWRSLGEQYF.

Notes on this clone: The same CDR3 is also encoded by other DNA sequences in this sample. This chain connects TRBV4-2 to TRBJ2-3, with D uncertain. V was clipped by 0 bases and J by 1 base, with 5 bases between them. This CDR3 is built from 14 residues. The germline gives CDR1 LGHNA, CDR2 YNFKEQ. In DNA form, the CDR3 reads TGTGCCAGCAGCCAAGAACTCCGCACAGATACGCAGTATTTT. Protein sequence: CASSQELRTDTQYF.